Each of the 25 T cell receptor beta chains below was sequenced from the same sample in a study of STAT5B mutations in CD4+ large granular lymphocyte leukemia (dated 2022 in TCRdb). The method was the immunoSEQ multiplex PCR assay. Imported from immuneACCESS, the table was reduced by TCRdb to in-frame sequences with V and J called. These copies leave out some clones; in studies compared against another copy, an unresolved V gene accounts for under half, and the cause of the remainder is not known. The sample table shows 34,000 or so clones, and around 81% are seen once. The biggest ten clones account for about 4% of the sample. Sequenced material: CD4+ T cells from blood buffy coats. The receptors originated from a human donor in good health.

This chain joins TRBV5-4 and TRBJ2-3; D not resolved. Germline lookup yields CDR1 SGHNT and CDR2 YYREEE (reference sequence). This CDR3 is built from 12 residues. V was shortened by 2 bases and J by 6 bases, with 7 bases between the two germline ends. CDR3 residues: CASSLGKDTQYF. Written as DNA, the CDR3 is TGTGCCAGCAGCTTAGGGAAGGATACGCAGTATTTT.

The chain employs TRBV10-1 and TRBJ2-5, with D possibly matching TRBD1 (6 bases). The J call is uncertain, as TRBJ2-7 better fits the DNA end. In germline, CDR1 is WNHNN, CDR2 SYGVQD (reference sequence). This CDR3 has 14 residues. CDR3: CASSDPAGAYEQYF. In DNA, the CDR3 is TGCGCCAGCAGTGATCCCGCAGGGGCCTACGAGCAGTACTTC.

CDR3 amino acids: CASSPRTGVSGANVLTF. The CDR3 DNA is TGTGCCAGCTCACCACGGACAGGGGTCTCTGGGGCCAACGTCCTGACTTTC. The rearrangement joins TRBV18 to TRBJ2-6; 9 bases fit TRBD1. CDR1 and CDR2 (germline): KGHSH, LQKENI. The V segment lost 1 base and the J segment 0 bases; nucleotides outside the gene matches: 1. The CDR3 spans 17 residues.

The rearrangement joins TRBV27 to TRBJ2-4, with TRBD2 matching 10 bases. The germline gives CDR1 MNHEY, CDR2 SMNVEV (reference sequence). There are 14 residues in the CDR3. Losses at the gene ends were 6 bases for V and 7 bases for J; bases not matched to a gene: 6. The CDR3 bases are TGTGCCAGCAGCCGCGGGACTAGCGACAACATTCAGTACTTC. It translates to CASSRGTSDNIQYF.

The chain couples TRBV5-6 to TRBJ1-3; D might be TRBD1 (5 bases). CDR1 and CDR2 from the germline V gene are SGHDT and YYEEEE. V gave up 0 bases and J gave up 8 bases, with 15 bases separating them. The CDR3 contains 15 residues. The CDR3 DNA reads TGTGCCAGCAGCTTGGGAGTAGTAGGGGACTACACCATATATTTT. It yields the protein CASSLGVVGDYTIYF.

CDR3 sequence: CASSLNGLAGNEQFF. In DNA, the CDR3 is TGTGCCAGCAGCTTAAACGGACTAGCGGGTAATGAGCAGTTCTTC. J is TRBJ2-1 and V is TRBV7-3, with 11 positions matching TRBD2. CDR3 length equals 15 residues. V lost 1 base and J lost 7; bases outside the gene matches: 3. CDR1 and CDR2 (germline): SGHTA, FQGTGA. The complete variable domain, with remaining parts taken from reference TRBV7-3 and TRBJ2-1, reads GAGVSQTPSNKVTEKGKYVELRCDPISGHTALYWYRQSLGQGPEFLIYFQGTGAADDSGLPNDRFFAVRPEGSVSTLKIQRTERGDSAVYLCASSLNGLAGNEQFFGPGTRLTVL.

The V and J genes are TRBV4-2 and TRBJ2-5, with D possibly TRBD2 on 6 matching bases. In germline, CDR1 is LGHNA, CDR2 YNFKEQ. V was clipped by 0 bases and J by 3 bases, with 11 bases between them. The CDR3 sequence is 15 residues long. CDR3 residues: CASSQDGRTEETQYF. The DNA of the CDR3 is TGTGCCAGCAGCCAAGATGGGAGGACCGAAGAGACCCAGTACTTC.

This rearrangement joins TRBV11-1 to TRBJ2-1, with 12 positions matching TRBD2. The germline CDR1 and CDR2 sequences are SGHAT and FQDESV (reference sequence). CDR3 length: 15 amino acids. The V segment lost 4 bases and the J segment 7 bases; nucleotides outside the gene matches: 5. Here the CDR3 DNA reads TGTGCCAGCAGCTGGGGTGGGACTAGCGGGAATGAGCAGTTCTTC. It is translated as CASSWGGTSGNEQFF.

The DNA for the CDR3 is TGTGCCAGCAGTCAGGATTTGTACCAAGCTTTCTTT. This gives the protein CASSQDLYQAFF. The chain carries TRBV6-1 and TRBJ1-1; D remains ambiguous. The CDR3 runs to 12 residues. Between the trimmed V and J ends, which lost 5 bases and 9 bases, there was a span of 13 bases. In germline, CDR1 is MNHNS, CDR2 SASEGT.

This chain joins TRBV9 and TRBJ2-7; D might be TRBD2 (6 bases). This CDR3 contains 15 residues. V was clipped by 3 bases and J by 0 bases, with 13 bases between them. Germline-derived CDR1 and CDR2 are SGDLS and YYNGEE. In nucleotides, the CDR3 is TGTGCCAGCAGCGCCCGGGACTCGAGCTCCTACGAGCAGTACTTC. Amino acids: CASSARDSSSYEQYF. Full variable domain (rest looked up from reference TRBV9 and TRBJ2-7): DSGVTQTPKHLITATGQRVTLRCSPRSGDLSVYWYQQSLDQGLQFLIQYYNGEERAKGNILERFSAQQFPDLHSELNLSSLELGDSALYFCASSARDSSSYEQYFGPGTRLTVT.

The chain joins TRBV2 to TRBJ2-5; D uncertain. CDR3 length: 15 amino acids. Germline loops: CDR1 SNHLY, CDR2 FYNNEI. With 0 bases removed from V and 5 bases from J, the gap between germline ends came to 13 bases. CDR3: CASSEAFLGGETQYF. The CDR3 DNA reads TGTGCCAGCAGTGAAGCTTTTTTGGGTGGTGAGACCCAGTACTTC.

J is TRBJ1-5 and V is TRBV7-9, with D possibly matching TRBD1 (6 bases). This CDR3 contains 15 residues. The V gene lost 5 bases and the J gene lost 7 bases, with 18 bases spanning the gap. Germline V gene sequence: CDR1 SEHNR, CDR2 FQNEAQ (reference sequence). The CDR3 DNA sequence: TGTGCCAGCAGCCCGAGGGGGGGCGCGGGGCAGCCCCAGCATTTT. Residues: CASSPRGGAGQPQHF.

This rearrangement joins TRBV14 to TRBJ1-3, with no clear D. The CDR3 is 16 residues long. Trimming stripped 0 bases from V and 0 bases from J, with 9 bases between. Germline CDR1 reads SGHDN; CDR2 reads FVKESK. CDR3 bases: TGTGCCAGCAGCCAAGATTACGGGCGCTCTGGAAACACCATATATTTT. It translates to CASSQDYGRSGNTIYF.

CDR3 nucleotide sequence: TGCAGCTTTCAAAAGACCCAAGAGACCCAGTACTTC. It specifies CSFQKTQETQYF. The chain has TRBV29-1 and TRBJ2-5, with D hard to call. The germline V gene has CDR1 SQVTM and CDR2 ANQGSEA. Trimming stripped 8 bases from V and 1 base from J, with 11 bases between. The CDR3 is 12 residues long. Combining the CDR3 with reference TRBV29-1 and TRBJ2-5 gives the whole variable domain SAVISQKPSRDICQRGTSLTIQCQVDSQVTMMFWYRQQPGQSLTLIATANQGSEATYESGFVIDKFPISRPNLTFSTLTVSNMSPEDSSIYLCSFQKTQETQYFGPGTRLLVL.

The rearrangement links TRBV2 to TRBJ2-3; 10 bases are a match to TRBD1. J was trimmed by 4 bases and V by 6 bases; bases with no gene match: 13. CDR1 and CDR2 (germline): SNHLY, FYNNEI. There are 17 residues in the CDR3. The CDR3, as DNA: TGTGCCAGCAGGAGGGATCCGGGGGGGACAGGGGCAGATACGCAGTATTTT. Its protein is CASRRDPGGTGADTQYF.

This chain links TRBV7-8 with TRBJ1-1; 7 bases match TRBD1. Germline CDR1 is SGHVS and CDR2 is FQNEAQ. The junction had 9 bases not matched to a gene; V was cut back by 4 bases and J by 10 bases. The CDR3 runs 13 residues. The CDR3 DNA sequence: TGTGCCAGCAGCTCGTCCGTGACAGGGCGAGCTTTCTTT. It codes for CASSSSVTGRAFF.

The chain uses TRBV29-1 and TRBJ1-4; D remains unclear. The CDR3 extends over 13 amino acids. Germline CDR1 and CDR2: SQVTM and ANQGSEA. V was pared by 2 bases and J by 3 bases, with 7 bases between. The CDR3 reads CSVEFGANEKLFF. CDR3 DNA sequence: TGCAGCGTTGAATTTGGTGCTAATGAAAAACTGTTTTTT.

The genes are TRBV15 and TRBJ2-5, with D possibly being TRBD2 (5 bases). Trimming cost V 0 bases and J 4 bases, with 9 bases left between them. Germline V gives CDR1 LNHNV, CDR2 YYDKDF (reference sequence). This CDR3 is 14 amino acids long. For the CDR3, the DNA is TGTGCCACCAGCAGAGATCCCGGAGGAGAGACCCAGTACTTC. Amino acid sequence: CATSRDPGGETQYF.

The V gene is TRBV4-3, the J gene TRBJ1-1; D is undetermined. Trimming removed 0 bases from V and 4 bases from J, with 15 bases in between. Germline values: CDR1 LGHNA, CDR2 YSLEER. The CDR3 totals 16 residues. DNA for the CDR3: TGCGCCAGCAGCCAAGATGCCCACCCATCCTCCACTGAAGCTTTCTTT. It yields the protein CASSQDAHPSSTEAFF.

The V and J genes are TRBV6-6 and TRBJ1-1, with unresolved D. Trimming cost V 6 bases and J 5 bases, with 16 bases left between them. The CDR3 sequence is 14 residues long. Per the germline V gene, CDR1 is MNHNY and CDR2 is SVGAGI (reference sequence). The CDR3 region has the DNA TGTGCCAGCAGGCCTCTCGGGGTGGTAACTGAAGCTTTCTTT. It codes for CASRPLGVVTEAFF.

The J gene is TRBJ2-5, the V gene TRBV6-4; D may correspond to TRBD1 or TRBD2 (6 bases each). Trimming shortened V by 4 bases and J by 4 bases, and 16 bases separated the two germline ends. The CDR3 has 15 residues. Germline V CDR1 and CDR2: MRHNA, SNTAGT. Here the CDR3 reads CASSAGWGARETQYF. CDR3 nucleotide sequence: TGTGCCAGCAGTGCCGGTTGGGGGGCGCGAGAGACCCAGTACTTC.

The J gene is TRBJ2-5, the V gene TRBV7-8; the match to TRBD2 covers 14 bases. The V and J ends lost 6 bases and 2 bases, in that order; junction bases with no gene match: 5. Germline assignment: CDR1 SGHVS and CDR2 FQNEAQ. This CDR3 region has 16 residues. This CDR3 is CASRKRLAGGQETQYF. In nucleotides, the CDR3 is TGTGCCAGCAGGAAAAGACTAGCGGGAGGGCAAGAGACCCAGTACTTC.

The chain has TRBV5-1 and TRBJ2-4; D unclear. Trimming pared 3 bases from V and 8 bases from J, leaving 12 bases between. Germline CDR1 and CDR2: SGHRS and YFSETQ. This CDR3 region has 13 residues. The CDR3 DNA reads as TGCGCCAGCAGCTCAGTAAACTCGGACATTCAGTACTTC. Translated: CASSSVNSDIQYF.

The chain is built from TRBV2 and TRBJ2-5; possible D gene TRBD2, 7 bases. The J call may be incorrect, as the DNA end agrees better with TRBJ2-7. The CDR3 covers 15 residues. CDR1 and CDR2 (germline): SNHLY, FYNNEI. The CDR3 sequence: CASRGAAGEPYEQYF. Here the CDR3 DNA reads TGTGCCAGCAGGGGGGCGGCGGGAGAACCCTACGAGCAGTACTTC.

The J gene is TRBJ2-1, the V gene TRBV4-1; 8 bases are shared with TRBD2. CDR1 and CDR2 (germline): MGHRA, YSYEKL. Trimming cost V 1 base and J 7 bases; bases outside gene matches: 9. This CDR3 comprises 16 residues. In nucleotides, the CDR3 is TGCGCCAGCAGCCAAGTTGCAGCTAGCGGGCGGAATGAGCAGTTCTTC. Protein: CASSQVAASGRNEQFF.